The 21 T cell receptor beta chains below all came from one sample that was sequenced in a study of identical twins. Via MiXCR, TCRdb re-called the 5' RACE reads, giving one row per CDR3 protein. The table has under 300,000 distinct CDR3 sequences, approximately 11% seen once. The same sample was also used in a study of yellow fever vaccine responses in identical twins.

Material for sequencing was memory (CD45RO+) T cells sorted from blood. The receptors derive from a woman aged 18-29 years in good health.

This clonotype has a count of ten or more. The chain couples TRBV12-3 or TRBV12-4 to TRBJ2-7, with a weak D call TRBD2 (6 bases). The V end was cut by 10 bases, the J end by 1 base, with 14 bases between. There are 13 residues in the CDR3. As DNA, the CDR3 is TGTGCCACCTCCGGGAGTAAATCCTACGAGCAGTACTTC. Translating it yields CATSGSKSYEQYF.

The chain carries TRBV20-1 and TRBJ2-1; 11 positions agree with TRBD1. CDR3 length equals 17 residues. V shed 6 bases and J 1 base; nucleotides not matched to a gene: 11. Germline CDR1 reads DFQATT; CDR2 reads SNEGSKA (reference sequence). The CDR3 spells CSAPPGQGGGSYNEQFF. CDR3 nucleotide sequence: TGCAGTGCCCCTCCGGGACAGGGGGGAGGGTCCTACAATGAGCAGTTCTTC.

V gene TRBV19 combines with J gene TRBJ1-1; possible D gene TRBD1, 6 bases. Germline CDR1 is LNHDA and CDR2 is SQIVND (reference sequence). Trimming took 2 bases from V and 1 from J, leaving 26 bases between them. CDR3 size: 20 residues. The CDR3 nucleotides are TGTGCCAGTAGTATACCCCCGGTCCGACGAGGGGCCAGGGGGAACACTGAAGCTTTCTTT. It translates to CASSIPPVRRGARGNTEAFF.

This clonotype was seen repeatedly, ten times or more. The gene calls are TRBV12-3 or TRBV12-4 and TRBJ2-7, with 10 positions matching TRBD1. V was clipped by 5 bases and J by 5 bases; unmatched bases: 6. The CDR3 spans 14 residues. Here the CDR3 DNA reads TGTGCCAGCAGTCTCAGACAGGGGGCTGACGAGCAGTACTTC. Translated, it gives CASSLRQGADEQYF.

The chain is built from TRBV18 and TRBJ2-4; D unclear. With 2 bases removed from V and 0 bases from J, the gap between germline ends came to 11 bases. CDR1 is KGHSH and CDR2 is LQKENI in the germline V gene. This CDR3 region has 16 residues. The chain's CDR3 is CASSPGVTLAKNIQYF. DNA for the CDR3: TGTGCCAGCTCACCAGGGGTTACCCTAGCCAAAAACATTCAGTACTTC.

V and J are TRBV5-1 and TRBJ1-6; 11 nucleotides line up with TRBD1. The CDR3 runs to 16 residues. Per the germline V gene, CDR1 is SGHRS and CDR2 is YFSETQ. V was pared by 7 bases and J by 2 bases, with 5 bases of the junction left unmatched. The CDR3 loop reads CASRTGGGTYNSPLHF. The CDR3 coding sequence is TGCGCCAGCCGGACAGGGGGCGGCACCTATAATTCACCCCTCCACTTT.

This clonotype came up a few times. This sequence joins TRBV4-1 and TRBJ2-2; 8 bases map to TRBD1. CDR1 is MGHRA and CDR2 is YSYEKL in the germline V gene. With 4 bases clipped from V and 3 bases from J, the junction kept 7 bases outside the gene matches. This CDR3 has 16 residues. CDR3 loop: CASSRIQGADTGELFF. CDR3 DNA: TGCGCCAGCAGCCGAATCCAGGGGGCTGACACCGGGGAGCTGTTTTTT.

This clonotype was detected a few times. The rearrangement joins TRBV24-1 to TRBJ1-1, with 7 bases aligning to TRBD1. CDR3 length: 11 residues. V was clipped by 5 bases and J by 8 bases; unmatched bases: 1. Germline V gene data show CDR1 as KGHDR and CDR2 as SFDVKD. Here the CDR3 DNA reads TGTGCCACCAGTGCGGGACAGGAAGCTTTCTTT. It specifies CATSAGQEAFF.

This clonotype was seen only a few times. In nucleotides, the CDR3 is TGCAGTGCCCGGGGCATACAAGAGACCCAGTACTTC. The encoded protein is CSARGIQETQYF. This chain connects TRBV20-1 to TRBJ2-5; perhaps D is TRBD1 or TRBD2 (5 bases each). Germline CDR1 and CDR2: DFQATT and SNEGSKA (reference sequence). The CDR3 runs 12 residues. V lost 6 bases to trimming and J lost 2 bases, with 10 bases between them.

V is TRBV11-3 and J is TRBJ2-1; D is perhaps TRBD2 (6 bases). The CDR3 totals 16 residues. V shed 4 bases and J shed 7 bases, with 20 bases lying between them. Germline CDR1 reads SGHNT; CDR2 reads YENEEA. CDR3 amino acids: CASSSRPTGGGNEQFF. The DNA for the CDR3 is TGTGCCAGCAGCTCCCGGCCCACCGGGGGAGGAAATGAGCAGTTCTTC.

The chain joins TRBV5-1 to TRBJ2-5; 13 bases fit TRBD2. The germline V gene has CDR1 SGHRS and CDR2 YFSETQ. Trimming at V came to 4 bases and at J to 4 bases, leaving 7 bases not matched to a gene. The CDR3 has 16 residues. DNA of the CDR3: TGCGCCAGCAGCCTCATGACTAGCGGGGGGCGAGAGACCCAGTACTTC. Protein product: CASSLMTSGGRETQYF.

A few counts support this clonotype. The J gene is TRBJ2-1, the V gene TRBV10-2; D may be TRBD2 (6 bases). CDR1 is WSHSY, CDR2 SAAADI, per germline. The V gene lost 0 bases and the J gene lost 3 bases, with 9 bases spanning the gap. The CDR3 runs to 15 residues. Here the CDR3 reads CASSESSGRYNEQFF. CDR3 DNA sequence: TGCGCCAGCAGTGAGTCTAGCGGACGCTACAATGAGCAGTTCTTC.

In its sample, this clonotype was seen a few times. This chain links TRBV6-1 with TRBJ2-1; 9 bases align to TRBD2. Trimming at V came to 8 bases and at J to 4 bases, leaving 6 bases not matched to a gene. Germline V gene data show CDR1 as MNHNS and CDR2 as SASEGT. The CDR3 runs 14 residues. CDR3 DNA sequence: TGTGCCAGCCGCCCTAGCGGGGCATACAATGAGCAGTTCTTC. Translated, it gives CASRPSGAYNEQFF.

This clonotype has a handful of counts. V usage is TRBV5-1 and J usage is TRBJ2-1; TRBD2 aligns across 10 bases. In germline, CDR1 is SGHRS, CDR2 YFSETQ. The CDR3 covers 17 residues. Germline trimming cut 4 bases from V and 3 bases from J; bases unmatched to any gene: 10. The CDR3 DNA is TGCGCCAGCAGCGTTTCCCCCGAGCGGGGGGGCTACAATGAGCAGTTCTTC. This gives the protein CASSVSPERGGYNEQFF.

In its sample, this clonotype was seen a few times. The chain couples TRBV5-1 to TRBJ2-7; 8 bases align to TRBD1. Germline V lookup: CDR1 SGHRS, CDR2 YFSETQ. The CDR3 spans 15 residues. V shed 0 bases, J shed 1 base, and the junction held 3 bases outside the gene matches. This chain's CDR3 is CASSLETGGSYEQYF. The CDR3 bases are TGCGCCAGCAGCTTGGAAACAGGGGGATCCTACGAGCAGTACTTC.

This clonotype was counted only a few times. This chain uses TRBV7-9 with TRBJ1-5; no clear D gene. Trimming stripped 1 base from V and 3 bases from J, with 7 bases between. This CDR3 has 14 residues. Germline assignment: CDR1 SEHNR and CDR2 FQNEAQ (reference sequence). The CDR3 sequence is CASSLGSPNQPQHF. As DNA, the CDR3 is TGTGCCAGCAGCTTAGGGTCCCCCAATCAGCCCCAGCATTTT.

This clonotype has ten or more counts. V usage is TRBV20-1 and J usage is TRBJ2-4; TRBD2 might be the D (5 bases). The CDR3 covers 15 residues. V was pared by 7 bases and J by 4 bases, with 20 bases between. Germline CDR1 is DFQATT and CDR2 is SNEGSKA (reference sequence). Here the CDR3 DNA reads TGCAGTGTCCTACCGGGAAGTCAAGGGAAAAACATTCAGTACTTC. The encoded protein is CSVLPGSQGKNIQYF.

The chain carries TRBV18 and TRBJ2-7; no reliable D call. CDR1 KGHSH and CDR2 LQKENI come from the germline V gene. Trimming shortened V by 1 base and J by 3 bases, and 7 bases separated the two germline ends. This CDR3 comprises 13 residues. The CDR3 spells CASSPLQFYEQYF. The CDR3, as DNA: TGTGCCAGCTCACCACTCCAGTTCTACGAGCAGTACTTC.

This clonotype was detected a few times. The chain couples TRBV18 to TRBJ2-3; 7 bases align to TRBD2. Trimming took 8 bases from V and 2 from J; bases not matched to a gene: 1. CDR3 length equals 12 residues. CDR1 and CDR2 from the germline V gene are KGHSH and LQKENI. CDR3 bases: TGTGCCAGCCGGGGGGACACAGATACGCAGTATTTT. This codes for CASRGDTDTQYF.

This clonotype was found many times. V gene TRBV28 combines with J gene TRBJ2-2; no reliable D call. Trimming stripped 1 base from V and 6 bases from J, with 6 bases between. This CDR3 has 13 residues. Germline V gives CDR1 MDHEN, CDR2 SYDVKM. The CDR3 sequence: CASSLYLAGELFF. CDR3 DNA: TGTGCCAGCAGTTTATATTTAGCCGGGGAGCTGTTTTTT.

The chain is built from TRBV20-1 and TRBJ2-2; D is uncertain. From germline, CDR1 is DFQATT and CDR2 SNEGSKA (reference sequence). This CDR3 region has 14 residues. Trimming cost V 0 bases and J 6 bases, with 11 bases left between them. The CDR3 is CSARDVLLAGELFF. The CDR3 coding sequence is TGCAGTGCTAGAGATGTCCTTTTGGCCGGGGAGCTGTTTTTT.